This passage covers 24 T cell receptor beta chains from one sample sequenced in a study of T cells in Graves' hyperthyroidism and ophthalmopathy. The investigators amplified TCR beta CDR3 regions from RNA transcripts. The TCR CDR3 was amplified in a first-round RT-PCR using the HTBI primer set. A single record per CDR3 protein comes from TCRdb applying MiXCR to the multiplex PCR reads. Of roughly 580,000 distinct CDR3 sequences in the sample, 40% to 55% were seen once. The specimen sequenced was peripheral blood or thyroid tissue (not recorded which). The source of these receptors is a woman aged 18-29 years with Graves' hyperthyroidism.

This chain uses TRBV9 with TRBJ2-5; the D call may be TRBD1 or TRBD2 (6 bases each). V lost 4 bases to trimming and J lost 3 bases, with 16 bases between them. Looked up from germline, CDR1 is SGDLS and CDR2 is YYNGEE. The CDR3 is 15 amino acids. CDR3 nucleotides: TGTGCCAGCAGCCAAGGCGGGGCAGGGGAAGAGACCCAGTACTTC. Its translation is CASSQGGAGEETQYF.

This clonotype has only a few counts. The chain uses TRBV7-9 and TRBJ2-5; no clear D. CDR3 length: 13 amino acids. The germline gives CDR1 SEHNR, CDR2 FQNEAQ (reference sequence). V was trimmed by 2 bases and J by 2 bases, leaving 6 bases between them. For the CDR3, the DNA is TGTGCCAGCAGCTTAAAACTGCAAGAGACCCAGTACTTC. Protein sequence: CASSLKLQETQYF.

Many counts were recorded for this clonotype. The chain uses TRBV24-1 and TRBJ1-5, with no clear D. Trimming shortened V by 4 bases and J by 4 bases, and 13 bases separated the two germline ends. The CDR3 runs to 15 residues. The germline V gene has CDR1 KGHDR and CDR2 SFDVKD. For the CDR3, the DNA is TGTGCCACCAGTGACACCCGGACGGCTAATCAGCCCCAGCATTTT. Amino acids: CATSDTRTANQPQHF.

The rearrangement joins TRBV20-1 to TRBJ1-6; a possible D gene is TRBD1 (6 bases). Deletions cut 2 bases from V and 8 bases from J, with 10 bases between. The CDR3 is 13 residues long. Looked up from germline, CDR1 is DFQATT and CDR2 is SNEGSKA (reference sequence). The CDR3 nucleotides read TGCAGTGCTAGATGGGACAATTATTCACCCCTCCACTTT. Translation gives CSARWDNYSPLHF.

The genes are TRBV20-1 and TRBJ1-6; D not resolved. Germline V gene data show CDR1 as DFQATT and CDR2 as SNEGSKA (reference sequence). CDR3 length: 13 residues. The germline V and J ends were trimmed by 6 bases and 1 base, with 7 bases remaining between them. The CDR3 spells CSAQGSYNSPLHF. CDR3 bases: TGCAGTGCCCAAGGGTCCTATAATTCACCCCTCCACTTT.

Written as DNA, the CDR3 is TGTGCCAGCAGAGGAGGGGGGTGGAGGACTGAAGCTTTCTTT. This sequence encodes CASRGGGWRTEAFF. The chain recombines TRBV25-1 with TRBJ1-1, with D tentatively TRBD1 (6 bases). Germline V CDR1 and CDR2: MGHDK, SYGVNS. V was cut by 6 bases and J by 5 bases, with 16 bases left in between. CDR3 size: 14 residues. Drawing the rest from reference TRBV25-1 and TRBJ1-1, the complete variable domain is EADIYQTPRYLVIGTGKKITLECSQTMGHDKMYWYQQDPGMELHLIHYSYGVNSTEKGDLSSESTVSRIRTEHFPLTLESARPSHTSQYLCASRGGGWRTEAFFGQGTRLTVV.

J is TRBJ1-2 and V is TRBV7-9; D gene ambiguous. Per germline, CDR1 SEHNR and CDR2 FQNEAQ (reference sequence). The CDR3 is 13 residues long. Trimming shortened V by 2 bases and J by 5 bases, and 9 bases separated the two germline ends. CDR3 in amino acids: CASSLNGPYGYTF. The CDR3 region has the DNA TGTGCCAGCAGCTTAAATGGGCCATATGGCTACACCTTC.

CDR3 sequence (DNA): TGTGCCAGCAGCTCCGGGACAGGGAGACAAGAGACCCAGTACTTC. This sequence encodes CASSSGTGRQETQYF. The genes are TRBV7-2 and TRBJ2-5; the match to TRBD1 covers 9 bases. Unmatched junction bases numbered 5, after V lost 4 bases and J lost 2 bases. CDR3 length: 15 residues. Germline CDR1 reads SGHTA; CDR2 reads FQGNSA.

This clonotype was detected ten times or more. V gene TRBV7-8 combines with J gene TRBJ1-1; D gene uncertain. This CDR3 has 13 amino acids. The V gene's germline CDR1 is SGHVS and CDR2 FQNEAQ. V shed 2 bases and J shed 1 base, with 5 bases lying between them. CDR3 region: CASSLYRNTEAFF. In DNA form, the CDR3 reads TGTGCCAGCAGCTTATACCGGAACACTGAAGCTTTCTTT.

This clonotype has a handful of counts. The chain couples TRBV6-5 to TRBJ2-5; perhaps D is TRBD1 or TRBD2 (5 bases each). V gave up 2 bases and J gave up 4 bases, with 8 bases separating them. Germline assignment: CDR1 MNHEY and CDR2 SVGAGI. CDR3 size: 13 residues. The CDR3 loop reads CASSYPGRETQYF. The CDR3 DNA is TGTGCCAGCAGTTACCCGGGGCGAGAGACCCAGTACTTC.

The sample holds a few counts of this clonotype. Germline is not matched at one junction end, which may reflect a read error. The rearrangement links TRBV7-9 to TRBJ2-5, with 7 bases lining up with TRBD1. Germline loops: CDR1 SEHNR, CDR2 FQNEAQ (reference sequence). The CDR3 is 14 amino acids. The CDR3 coding sequence is TGTGCCGGCAGCTCCAGGACAGGAGAGGAGACCCAGTACTTC. Amino acid sequence: CAGSSRTGEETQYF.

The chain uses TRBV10-3 and TRBJ2-7; D is unresolved. V was trimmed by 6 bases and J by 7 bases, leaving 13 bases between them. The germline gives CDR1 ENHRY, CDR2 SYGVKD. The CDR3 extends over 12 amino acids. The CDR3 sequence: CAISRNRVEQYF. The CDR3 DNA sequence: TGTGCCATCAGCCGAAACCGGGTGGAGCAGTACTTC.

In this sample, this clonotype turned up many times. The V gene is TRBV29-1, the J gene TRBJ1-1, with TRBD1 identical over 7 bases. With 5 bases clipped from V and 7 bases from J, the junction kept 10 bases outside the gene matches. The CDR3 spans 13 residues. Germline lookup yields CDR1 SQVTM and CDR2 ANQGSEA. CDR3 sequence: CSVFDAGTDEAFF. The DNA of the CDR3 is TGCAGCGTTTTCGATGCCGGGACAGATGAAGCTTTCTTT.

This clonotype appeared many times. V usage is TRBV10-3 and J usage is TRBJ1-6; 9 positions match TRBD1. The CDR3 length is 15 residues. J lost 8 bases, V lost 11 bases, and 13 bases had no gene match. Germline-derived CDR1 and CDR2 are ENHRY and SYGVKD. The CDR3 DNA reads as TGTGCCGCTTCCTCCGGGACAGGGATTTATTCACCCCTCCACTTT. It yields the protein CAASSGTGIYSPLHF.

This chain links TRBV15 with TRBJ1-1; TRBD1 matches 8 bases. V lost 9 bases, J lost 6 bases, and 3 bases stayed unmatched. CDR1 is LNHNV and CDR2 is YYDKDF in the germline V gene (reference sequence). This CDR3 comprises 11 residues. The CDR3 is CATKQGAEAFF. In DNA form, the CDR3 reads TGTGCCACGAAACAGGGGGCTGAAGCTTTCTTT.

This chain joins TRBV29-1 and TRBJ2-5; D may match TRBD1 or TRBD2 (7 bases each). The CDR3 is 14 amino acids. V gave up 6 bases and J gave up 2 bases, with 16 bases separating them. CDR1 and CDR2 from the germline V gene are SQVTM and ANQGSEA. The CDR3 is CSVPGGDRQETQYF. The CDR3 nucleotides are TGCAGCGTCCCTGGGGGGGACAGACAAGAGACCCAGTACTTC.

Many counts were recorded for this clonotype. V usage is TRBV10-3 and J usage is TRBJ1-6; tentatively, D is TRBD1 (5 bases). This CDR3 contains 14 residues. Germline-derived CDR1 and CDR2 are ENHRY and SYGVKD. V was trimmed by 7 bases and J by 7 bases, leaving 14 bases between them. CDR3 nucleotides: TGTGCCATCACTCAGGGCGAACGAAATTCACCCCTCCACTTT. Protein: CAITQGERNSPLHF.

The rearrangement uses TRBV20-1 and TRBJ2-3; tentative D call: TRBD2 (5 bases). Trimming shortened V by 3 bases and J by 5 bases, and 15 bases separated the two germline ends. The CDR3 sequence is 14 residues long. Per the germline V gene, CDR1 is DFQATT and CDR2 is SNEGSKA (reference sequence). The CDR3 spells CSASGGLALDTQYF. The DNA of the CDR3 is TGCAGTGCTAGTGGCGGGCTAGCACTAGATACGCAGTATTTT.

The rearrangement joins TRBV27 to TRBJ1-5, with D unresolved. The CDR3 is 13 residues long. V was clipped by 3 bases and J by 6 bases, with 9 bases between them. Per the germline V gene, CDR1 is MNHEY and CDR2 is SMNVEV (reference sequence). CDR3 sequence (DNA): TGTGCCAGCAGTTTGAAGGGAGGTCAGCCCCAGCATTTT. The encoded protein is CASSLKGGQPQHF.

The rearrangement joins TRBV6-4 to TRBJ1-3; D gene ambiguous. V was clipped by 2 bases and J by 0 bases, with 17 bases between them. Looked up from germline, CDR1 is MRHNA and CDR2 is SNTAGT. The CDR3 extends over 18 amino acids. CDR3 residues: CASSDPKLAGISGNTIYF. CDR3 bases: TGTGCCAGCAGTGACCCCAAACTAGCGGGAATCTCTGGAAACACCATATATTTT.

This clonotype was seen repeatedly, ten times or more. The genes are TRBV2 and TRBJ2-7; TRBD2 matches 10 bases. With V trimmed by 6 bases and J by 3 bases, 8 bases remained unmatched. Germline loops: CDR1 SNHLY, CDR2 FYNNEI. The CDR3 totals 15 residues. The CDR3: CASSSGVAGGYEQYF. CDR3 in DNA: TGTGCCAGCAGCTCAGGGGTAGCGGGAGGCTACGAGCAGTACTTC.

This clonotype has only a few counts. The V and J genes are TRBV12-3 or TRBV12-4 and TRBJ2-7; 10 nucleotides line up with TRBD1. The CDR3 has 13 residues. With V trimmed by 6 bases and J by 11 bases, 10 bases remained unmatched. The CDR3 spells CASRGQGTGSEYF. CDR3 nucleotides: TGTGCCAGCAGGGGACAGGGGACGGGTAGCGAGTACTTC.

The CDR3 DNA is TGTGCCAGCAGTTTGGGGACAGGGTCGCTCCACTTT. This sequence encodes CASSLGTGSLHF. The chain joins TRBV27 to TRBJ1-6, with 9 positions matching TRBD1. The CDR3 is made up of 12 amino acids. V gave up 3 bases and J gave up 16 bases; unmatched junction bases: 4. Germline CDR1 reads MNHEY; CDR2 reads SMNVEV (reference sequence).

V and J are TRBV5-1 and TRBJ1-6; 9 positions agree with TRBD1. V shed 2 bases and J 8 bases; nucleotides not matched to a gene: 8. Per the germline V gene, CDR1 is SGHRS and CDR2 is YFSETQ. This CDR3 has 16 amino acids. CDR3 amino acids: CASSFESGQGYSPLHF. In nucleotides, the CDR3 is TGCGCCAGCAGCTTTGAATCAGGACAGGGGTATTCACCCCTCCACTTT.